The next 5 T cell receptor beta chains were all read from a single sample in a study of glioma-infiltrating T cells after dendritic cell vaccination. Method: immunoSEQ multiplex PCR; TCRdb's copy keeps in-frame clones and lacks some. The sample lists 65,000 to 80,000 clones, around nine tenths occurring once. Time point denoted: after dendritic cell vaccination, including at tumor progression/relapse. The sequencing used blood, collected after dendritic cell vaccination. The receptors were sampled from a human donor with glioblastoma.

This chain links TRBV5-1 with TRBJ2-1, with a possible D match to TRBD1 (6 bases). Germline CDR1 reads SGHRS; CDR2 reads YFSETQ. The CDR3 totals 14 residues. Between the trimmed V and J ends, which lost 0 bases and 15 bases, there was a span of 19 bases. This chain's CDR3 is CASSLVVAGAIGFF. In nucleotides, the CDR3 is TGCGCCAGCAGCTTGGTGGTCGCAGGGGCGATTGGGTTCTTC. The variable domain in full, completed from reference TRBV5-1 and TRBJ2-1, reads KAGVTQTPRYLIKTRGQQVTLSCSPISGHRSVSWYQQTPGQGLQFLFEYFSETQRNKGNFPGRFSGRQFSNSRSEMNVSTLELGDSALYLCASSLVVAGAIGFFGPGTRLTVL.

For the CDR3, the DNA is TGTGCAAGTCGCTCGCGGGGGGCCGAGAGCACAGATACGCAGTATTTT. It specifies CASRSRGAESTDTQYF. This chain connects TRBV12-2 to TRBJ2-3; the D call TRBD2 from the table was never checked on the DNA. TRBV12-2 is a known pseudogene. This CDR3 has 16 amino acids.

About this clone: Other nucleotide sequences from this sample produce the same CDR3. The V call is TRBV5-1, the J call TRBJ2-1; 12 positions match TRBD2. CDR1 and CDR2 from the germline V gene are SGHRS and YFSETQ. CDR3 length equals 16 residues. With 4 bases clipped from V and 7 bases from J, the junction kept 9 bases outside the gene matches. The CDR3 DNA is TGCGCCAGCAGCCTACTGACTAGCGGGGGCCGGAATGAGCAGTTCTTC. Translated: CASSLLTSGGRNEQFF.

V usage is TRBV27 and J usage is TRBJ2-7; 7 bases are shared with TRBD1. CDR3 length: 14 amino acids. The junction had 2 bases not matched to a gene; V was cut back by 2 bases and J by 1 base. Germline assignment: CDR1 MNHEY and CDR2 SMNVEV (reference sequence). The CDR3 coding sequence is TGTGCCAGCAGTTTAACAGGGGTATCCTACGAGCAGTACTTC. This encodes CASSLTGVSYEQYF.

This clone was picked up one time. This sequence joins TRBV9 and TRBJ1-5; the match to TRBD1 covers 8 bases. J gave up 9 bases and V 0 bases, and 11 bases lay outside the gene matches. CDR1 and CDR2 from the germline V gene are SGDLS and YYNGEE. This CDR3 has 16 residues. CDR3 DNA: TGTGCCAGCAGCGTAGGAGCCAGGGGGCACCATGGGCCCCAGCATTTT. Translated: CASSVGARGHHGPQHF. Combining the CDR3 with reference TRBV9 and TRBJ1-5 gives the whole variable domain DSGVTQTPKHLITATGQRVTLRCSPRSGDLSVYWYQQSLDQGLQFLIQYYNGEERAKGNILERFSAQQFPDLHSELNLSSLELGDSALYFCASSVGARGHHGPQHFGDGTRLSIL.